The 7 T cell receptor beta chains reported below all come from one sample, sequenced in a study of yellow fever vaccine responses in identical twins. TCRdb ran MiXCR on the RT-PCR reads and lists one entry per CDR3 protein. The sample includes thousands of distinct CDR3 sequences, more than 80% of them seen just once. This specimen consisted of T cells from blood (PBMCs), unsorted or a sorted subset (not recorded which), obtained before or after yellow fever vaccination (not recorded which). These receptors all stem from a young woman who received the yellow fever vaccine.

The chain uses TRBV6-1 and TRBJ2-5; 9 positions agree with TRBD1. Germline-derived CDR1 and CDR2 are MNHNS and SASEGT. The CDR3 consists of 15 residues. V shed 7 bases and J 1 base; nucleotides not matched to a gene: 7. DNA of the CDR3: TGTGCCAGCAAGACGGAGACAGGGGGCCAAGAGACCCAGTACTTC. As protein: CASKTETGGQETQYF.

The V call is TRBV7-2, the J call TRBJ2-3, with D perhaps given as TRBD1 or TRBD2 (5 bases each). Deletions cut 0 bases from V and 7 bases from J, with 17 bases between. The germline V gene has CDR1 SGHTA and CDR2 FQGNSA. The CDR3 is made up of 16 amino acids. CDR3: CASSLAGTGGVHTQYF. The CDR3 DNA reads TGTGCCAGCAGCTTAGCGGGGACCGGTGGAGTTCATACGCAGTATTTT.

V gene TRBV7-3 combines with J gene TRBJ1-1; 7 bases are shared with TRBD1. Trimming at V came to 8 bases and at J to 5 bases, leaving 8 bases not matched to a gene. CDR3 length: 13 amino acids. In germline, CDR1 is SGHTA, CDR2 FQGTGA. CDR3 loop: CASRGQTSTEAFF. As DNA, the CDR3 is TGTGCCAGCCGGGGACAGACGTCGACTGAAGCTTTCTTT.

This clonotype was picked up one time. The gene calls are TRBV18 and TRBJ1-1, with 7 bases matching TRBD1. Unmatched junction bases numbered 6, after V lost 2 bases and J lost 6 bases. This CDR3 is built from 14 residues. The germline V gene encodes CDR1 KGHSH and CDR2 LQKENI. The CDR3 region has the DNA TGTGCCAGCTCACCAGCAGGGGGGCGGGCTGAAGCTTTCTTT. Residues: CASSPAGGRAEAFF. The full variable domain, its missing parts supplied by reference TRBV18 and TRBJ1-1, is NAGVMQNPRHLVRRRGQEARLRCSPMKGHSHVYWYRQLPEEGLKFMVYLQKENIIDESGMPKERFSAEFPKEGPSILRIQQVVRGDSAAYFCASSPAGGRAEAFFGQGTRLTVV.

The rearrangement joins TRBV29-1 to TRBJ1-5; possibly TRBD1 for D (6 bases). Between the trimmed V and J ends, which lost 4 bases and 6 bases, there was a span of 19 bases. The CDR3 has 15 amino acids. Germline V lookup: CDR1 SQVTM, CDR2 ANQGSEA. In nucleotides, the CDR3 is TGCAGCGTTGTCTTGGGCAGGGGAAAGGGTCAGCCCCAGCATTTT. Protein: CSVVLGRGKGQPQHF.

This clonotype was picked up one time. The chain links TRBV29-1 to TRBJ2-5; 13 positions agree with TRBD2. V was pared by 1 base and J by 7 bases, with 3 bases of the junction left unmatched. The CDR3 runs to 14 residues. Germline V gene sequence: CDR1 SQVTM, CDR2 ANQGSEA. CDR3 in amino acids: CSVEVRTSGGTQYF. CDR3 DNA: TGCAGCGTTGAAGTTCGGACTAGCGGGGGGACCCAGTACTTC.

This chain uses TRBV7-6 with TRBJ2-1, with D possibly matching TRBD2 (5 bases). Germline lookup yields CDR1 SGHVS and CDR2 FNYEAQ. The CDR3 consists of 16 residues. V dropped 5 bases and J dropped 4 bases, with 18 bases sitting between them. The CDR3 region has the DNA TGTGCCAGCAGCCCATTAGCGCAGCCGCCTTACAATGAGCAGTTCTTC. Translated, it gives CASSPLAQPPYNEQFF. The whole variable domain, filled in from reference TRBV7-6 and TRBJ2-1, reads GAGVSQSPRYKVTKRGQDVALRCDPISGHVSLYWYRQALGQGPEFLTYFNYEAQQDKSGLPNDRFSAERPEGSISTLTIQRTEQRDSAMYRCASSPLAQPPYNEQFFGPGTRLTVL.